This TCR beta chain was observed in a study of blood T cell repertoires in COVID-19. Sequenced by immunoSEQ multiplex PCR; TCRdb stores in-frame clones only, minus some. The data show about 300,000 clones, 85% to 90% seen once. The sequence was obtained from a young woman with COVID-19, enrolled during active disease. Sequencing was carried out using peripheral blood.

DNA of the CDR3: TGTGCCAGCAGCCCCTCCCCGGGTGGCAATCAGCCCCAGCATTTT. It encodes CASSPSPGGNQPQHF. V gene TRBV11-2 combines with J gene TRBJ1-5; D is ambiguous. The length of the CDR3 is 15 residues. Germline-derived CDR1 and CDR2 are SGHAT and FQNNGV. Trimming cost V 5 bases and J 2 bases, with 13 bases left between them.